This T cell receptor (beta chain) was captured by sequencing in a study of CD8 T cells in Susac syndrome. Random-hexamer reverse transcription was applied to about 0.5 to 1 ug RNA. TCRdb analysed the immunoSEQ multiplex PCR reads with MiXCR anew, one entry per CDR3 protein. Of roughly 400,000 distinct CDR3 sequences detected, around 83% appear once; the ten largest clones hold roughly 0.11%. The germline V gene encodes CDR1 LNHDA and CDR2 SQIVND (reference sequence). V lost 2 bases to trimming and J lost 3 bases, with 16 bases between them. CDR3 length: 16 amino acids. The sample consisted of CD8+ T cells from PBMCs. The origin of this receptor is a human donor with multiple sclerosis. The rearrangement uses TRBV19 and TRBJ1-1; perhaps TRBD1 as D (5 bases). CDR3 DNA sequence: TGTGCCAGTAGTATAAATCCAGGGATGGGGTACACTGAAGCTTTCTTT. Translated: CASSINPGMGYTEAFF.